This TCR beta chain was obtained from a study of blood T cell repertoires in COVID-19. Turning to the study itself: COVID-19 samples from acute and convalescent phases originated in the United States, Italy and Spain. T cells, B-cell-depleted T cells, or PBMCs provided the cDNA or gDNA that served as material.

This clone was recorded only once. In the source study's methods: Reference gene primer amplification yielded estimated nucleated cell counts. Clones were read by immunoSEQ multiplex PCR, and TCRdb kept only the in-frame ones, dropping some. The V and J calls and clone size come from that table; D and trimming were worked out from the DNA. The sample gives around 70,000 clones, about 82% of which show up once; approximately 1.9% is in the top ten. V dropped 6 bases and J dropped 4; count of bases not matched to a gene: 11. CDR3 size: 15 residues. Germline lookup yields CDR1 MNHEY and CDR2 SVGAGI. The TCR originated in a woman in her sixties or seventies with acute or convalescent COVID-19. The chain carries TRBV6-5 and TRBJ2-5; TRBD2 matches at 7 bases. Sequenced material: peripheral blood. CDR3 bases: TGTGCCAGCAGGAGCGGGACTGCTCCAAGAGAGACCCAGTACTTC. This gives the protein CASRSGTAPRETQYF.